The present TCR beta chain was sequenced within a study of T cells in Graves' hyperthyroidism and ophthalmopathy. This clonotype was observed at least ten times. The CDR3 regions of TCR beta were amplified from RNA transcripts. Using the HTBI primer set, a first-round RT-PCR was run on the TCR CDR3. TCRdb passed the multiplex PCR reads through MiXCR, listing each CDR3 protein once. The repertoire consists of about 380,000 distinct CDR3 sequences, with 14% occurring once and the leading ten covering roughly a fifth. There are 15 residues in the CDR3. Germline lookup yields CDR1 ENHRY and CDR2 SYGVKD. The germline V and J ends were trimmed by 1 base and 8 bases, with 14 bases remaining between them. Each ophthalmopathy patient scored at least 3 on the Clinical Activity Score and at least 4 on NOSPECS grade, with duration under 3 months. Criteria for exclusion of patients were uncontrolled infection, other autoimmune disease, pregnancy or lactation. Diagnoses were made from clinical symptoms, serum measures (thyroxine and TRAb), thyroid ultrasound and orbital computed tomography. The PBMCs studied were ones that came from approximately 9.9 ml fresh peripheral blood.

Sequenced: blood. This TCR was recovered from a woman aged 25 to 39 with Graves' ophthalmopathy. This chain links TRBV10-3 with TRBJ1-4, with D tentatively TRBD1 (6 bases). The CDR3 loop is CAISEYRDINEKLFF. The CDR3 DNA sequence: TGTGCCATCAGTGAGTACCGGGACATCAACGAAAAACTGTTTTTT.